Presented here are 9 T cell receptor beta chains from one specimen sequenced in a study of CD8+CD57+ T cells in acquired aplastic anemia. Genomic DNA served as template for TCR beta VDJ and CDR3 profiling. TCRdb reprocessed the reads with MiXCR, giving one entry per CDR3 protein. The sample lists more than 100,000 distinct CDR3 sequences, 35% to 50% seen once, with roughly 8.4% in the top ten. Sequencing was performed on sorted CD4+, CD8+, or CD8+CD57+ T cells (not recorded which) from PBMCs. The receptors shown here come from a human donor in good health, serving as a control.

The chain is built from TRBV7-2 and TRBJ2-1; no firm D call. From germline, CDR1 is SGHTA and CDR2 FQGNSA. The CDR3 covers 12 residues. In DNA, the CDR3 is TGTGCAGTGTCGGACCCTCCTAATGAGCAGTTCTTC. This encodes CAVSDPPNEQFF.

Notes on this clonotype: The junction shows a germline mismatch at one end, possibly a read error. This chain links TRBV11-2 with TRBJ2-1, with D possibly matching TRBD2 (6 bases). Germline V CDR1 and CDR2: SGHAT, FQNNGV. This CDR3 contains 14 residues. The CDR3 here is CASSLVLAGHEQFF. The CDR3 DNA reads TGTGCCAGCAGTTTAGTTCTCGCGGGGCATGAGCAGTTCTTC. Variable domain in full (rest from reference TRBV11-2 and TRBJ2-1): EAGVAQSPRYKIIEKRQSVAFWCNPISGHATLYWYQQILGQGPKLLIQFQNNGVVDDSQLPKDRFSAERLKGVDSTLKIQPAKLEDSAVYLCASSLVLAGHEQFFGPGTRLTVL.

Ten or more counts support this clonotype. This sequence joins TRBV6-5 and TRBJ1-3, with D tentatively TRBD1 (5 bases). Germline V CDR1 and CDR2: MNHEY, SVGAGI. V dropped 5 bases and J dropped 0 bases, with 11 bases sitting between them. This CDR3 is 15 amino acids long. The CDR3 loop reads CASSTGPSSGNTIYF. In nucleotides, the CDR3 is TGTGCCAGCAGTACAGGACCCAGCTCTGGAAACACCATATATTTT.

This sequence joins TRBV15 and TRBJ2-7, with D possibly TRBD1 on 6 matching bases. The CDR3 loop spans 15 amino acids. In germline, CDR1 is LNHNV, CDR2 YYDKDF (reference sequence). V was trimmed by 0 bases and J by 4 bases, leaving 13 bases between them. The CDR3 sequence: CATSREGTRVYEQYF. CDR3 DNA sequence: TGTGCCACCAGCAGAGAGGGGACAAGAGTGTACGAGCAGTACTTC.

Regarding this clonotype: A read error is possible here, since a much larger clone lies one base away. The V call is TRBV12-3 or TRBV12-4, the J call TRBJ2-3; D not resolved. This CDR3 region has 16 residues. V gave up 2 bases and J gave up 0 bases, with 12 bases separating them. The chain's CDR3 is CASSLQAAASTDTQYF. The CDR3 DNA sequence: TGTGCCAGCAGTTTACAGGCGGCGGCTAGCACAGATACGCAGTATTTT.

Many counts were recorded for this clonotype. The chain links TRBV11-3 to TRBJ2-6, with D unresolved. Germline CDR1 SGHNT, CDR2 YENEEA. V lost 4 bases and J 1 base, leaving 14 bases between the germline ends. This CDR3 region has 17 residues. The CDR3 sequence is CASSSYLFGSGANVLTF. The CDR3 DNA reads TGTGCCAGCAGCTCATACCTCTTTGGATCTGGGGCCAACGTCCTGACTTTC. The full variable domain, its missing parts supplied by reference TRBV11-3 and TRBJ2-6, is EAGVVQSPRYKIIEKKQPVAFWCNPISGHNTLYWYLQNLGQGPELLIRYENEEAVDDSQLPKDRFSAERLKGVDSTLKIQPAELGDSAVYLCASSSYLFGSGANVLTFGAGSRLTVL.

In its sample, this clonotype was seen many times. This rearrangement joins TRBV10-1 to TRBJ2-2; 9 bases agree with TRBD2. The germline V gene encodes CDR1 WNHNN and CDR2 SYGVQD (reference sequence). The ends lost 0 bases at V and 0 bases at J; junction bases unmatched: 8. There are 19 residues in the CDR3. Here the CDR3 DNA reads TGCGCCAGCAGTGAGTCGACGGTAGCGGGGGCCACGAACACCGGGGAGCTGTTTTTT. This translates into CASSESTVAGATNTGELFF.

Here the CDR3 reads CASSFSGAATEAFF. CDR3 coding DNA: TGTGCCAGCAGTTTTTCTGGGGCGGCCACTGAAGCTTTCTTT. V gene TRBV27 combines with J gene TRBJ1-1, with D possibly matching TRBD1 (5 bases). The CDR3 length is 14 residues. V lost 3 bases and J lost 4, with 12 bases in between. Looked up from germline, CDR1 is MNHEY and CDR2 is SMNVEV (reference sequence).

This clonotype was observed at least ten times. V is TRBV3-1 and J is TRBJ1-1; 11 bases line up with TRBD1. The length of the CDR3 is 16 residues. V was clipped by 1 base and J by 4 bases; unmatched bases: 5. Germline V CDR1 and CDR2: LGHDT, YNNKEL (reference sequence). The DNA for the CDR3 is TGTGCCAGCAGCCAAGCCCTAGGGACAGGGGGCACTGAAGCTTTCTTT. Amino acid sequence: CASSQALGTGGTEAFF.